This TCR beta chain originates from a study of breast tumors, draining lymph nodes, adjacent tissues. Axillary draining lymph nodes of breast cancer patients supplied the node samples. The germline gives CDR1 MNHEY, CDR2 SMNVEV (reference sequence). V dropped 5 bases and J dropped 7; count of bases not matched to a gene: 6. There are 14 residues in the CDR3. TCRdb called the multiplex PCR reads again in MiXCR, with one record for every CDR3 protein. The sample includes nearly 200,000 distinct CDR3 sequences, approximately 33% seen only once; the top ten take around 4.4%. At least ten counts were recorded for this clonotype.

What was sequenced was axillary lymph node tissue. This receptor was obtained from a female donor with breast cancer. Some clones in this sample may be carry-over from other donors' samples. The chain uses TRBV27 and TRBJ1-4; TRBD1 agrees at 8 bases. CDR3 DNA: TGTGCCAGCAGTCCTGGACAGGGTACTGAAAAACTGTTTTTT. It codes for CASSPGQGTEKLFF. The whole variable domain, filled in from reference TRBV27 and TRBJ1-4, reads EAQVTQNPRYLITVTGKKLTVTCSQNMNHEYMSWYRQDPGLGLRQIYYSMNVEVTDKGDVPEGYKVSRKEKRNFPLILESPSPNQTSLYFCASSPGQGTEKLFFGSGTQLSVL.